What follows are 15 T cell receptor beta chains derived from one specimen sequenced in a study of blood T cell repertoires in COVID-19. TCRdb's table, derived via immunoSEQ multiplex PCR, lists solely in-frame clones and lacks some. The sample has roughly 200,000 clones; about 86% are singletons. Sequenced input: peripheral blood. All receptors derive from a man between 18 and 29 years old with active or convalescent COVID-19.

The rearrangement links TRBV6-2 or TRBV6-3 to TRBJ2-1; D is possibly TRBD1 (5 bases). CDR3 size: 17 residues. The germline V gene encodes CDR1 MNHEY and CDR2 SVGEGT. V was shortened by 6 bases and J by 0 bases, with 18 bases between the two germline ends. CDR3 in DNA: TGTGCCAGCAGCGCGGTCAGGGCCTGGGGCTCCTACAATGAGCAGTTCTTC. Amino acid sequence: CASSAVRAWGSYNEQFF.

DNA for the CDR3: TGTGCCAGCAGCCGAACAGGGGACTACGAGCAGTACTTC. The encoded protein is CASSRTGDYEQYF. The chain carries TRBV6-5 and TRBJ2-7; 7 bases are shared with TRBD1. The junction had 5 bases not matched to a gene; V was cut back by 6 bases and J by 3 bases. In germline, CDR1 is MNHEY, CDR2 SVGAGI. The CDR3 is 13 amino acids.

The chain employs TRBV6-1 and TRBJ1-6; a weak D match, TRBD1 (5 bases). The CDR3 is 15 amino acids. Per the germline V gene, CDR1 is MNHNS and CDR2 is SASEGT. The V and J ends lost 1 base and 6 bases respectively, with 10 bases between them. CDR3 in amino acids: CASSEGTRGNSPLHF. In nucleotides, the CDR3 is TGTGCCAGCAGTGAAGGGACAAGGGGTAATTCACCCCTCCACTTT.

In this sample, this clone turned up a few times. V and J are TRBV3-1 (or the pseudogene TRBV3-2) and TRBJ1-5; possibly TRBD1 for D (5 bases). Germline assignment: CDR1 LGHDT and CDR2 YNNKEL (reference sequence). V lost 6 bases to trimming and J lost 7 bases, with 13 bases between them. This CDR3 has 13 residues. This CDR3 is CASSDTGYQPQHF. Written as DNA, the CDR3 is TGTGCCAGCAGTGATACAGGATACCAGCCCCAGCATTTT.

The chain recombines TRBV29-1 with TRBJ1-4; 9 positions match TRBD1. The CDR3 contains 17 residues. The ends lost 2 bases at V and 4 bases at J; junction bases unmatched: 11. From germline, CDR1 is SQVTM and CDR2 ANQGSEA. The CDR3 sequence: CSVERAGTGIDNEKLFF. DNA of the CDR3: TGCAGCGTTGAACGGGCCGGGACAGGGATCGATAATGAAAAACTGTTTTTT.

The table lists this clone with many counts. J is TRBJ1-2 and V is TRBV6-2 or TRBV6-3; D ambiguous. The CDR3 loop spans 13 amino acids. Trimming took off 2 bases at V and 6 bases at J, with 10 bases between the two ends. Germline assignment: CDR1 MNHEY and CDR2 SVGEGT. CDR3: CASSYGGGNGYTF. CDR3 DNA: TGTGCCAGCAGTTACGGAGGAGGAAATGGCTACACCTTC.

The chain is built from TRBV7-7 and TRBJ2-2; a possible D gene is TRBD2 (6 bases). Trimming cost V 1 base and J 3 bases, with 12 bases left between them. CDR1 is SSHAT, CDR2 FNYEAQ, per germline (reference sequence). The length of the CDR3 is 16 residues. The CDR3: CASSLVGGLDTGELFF. For the CDR3, the DNA is TGTGCCAGCAGCTTAGTCGGGGGTCTGGACACCGGGGAGCTGTTTTTT.

This chain uses TRBV27 with TRBJ2-5; 16 bases map to TRBD2. V was clipped by 3 bases and J by 5 bases; unmatched bases: 3. Germline-derived CDR1 and CDR2 are MNHEY and SMNVEV (reference sequence). The length of the CDR3 is 16 residues. CDR3 coding DNA: TGTGCCAGCAGTTTGGGGACTAGCGGGAGGGGGGAGACCCAGTACTTC. As protein: CASSLGTSGRGETQYF.

This chain joins TRBV7-8 and TRBJ1-5; D not resolved. Germline loops: CDR1 SGHVS, CDR2 FQNEAQ. Trimming took 3 bases from V and 1 from J, leaving 10 bases between them. The CDR3 has 15 residues. CDR3 residues: CASSFAVWSNQPQHF. In DNA form, the CDR3 reads TGTGCCAGCAGCTTCGCGGTATGGAGCAATCAGCCCCAGCATTTT.

CDR3 sequence: CASRESSSPYTGELFF. CDR3 nucleotides: TGTGCCAGCAGGGAGAGCTCCAGCCCCTACACCGGGGAGCTGTTTTTT. J is TRBJ2-2 and V is TRBV5-5; unclear D gene. Trimming took 5 bases from V and 3 from J, leaving 17 bases between them. CDR3 length: 16 residues. In germline, CDR1 is SGHKS, CDR2 YYEKEE (reference sequence).

The rearrangement uses TRBV2 and TRBJ2-3; 7 bases are a match to TRBD2. The CDR3 length is 16 residues. The V gene end was trimmed by 5 bases and the J gene end by 2 bases; junction bases not matched to a gene: 10. The germline CDR1 and CDR2 sequences are SNHLY and FYNNEI. DNA of the CDR3: TGTGCCAGCAGTCTATCGTTGGGGGGGACCACAGATACGCAGTATTTT. Its protein is CASSLSLGGTTDTQYF.

The rearrangement joins TRBV18 to TRBJ1-1; D ambiguous. V lost 1 base, J lost 4 bases, and 28 bases lay in between. Germline V gene data show CDR1 as KGHSH and CDR2 as LQKENI. The CDR3 spans 20 residues. The CDR3 reads CASSPQGPGLTNRGSTEAFF. The CDR3 DNA sequence: TGTGCCAGCTCACCACAGGGCCCAGGACTCACAAATCGGGGAAGCACTGAAGCTTTCTTT.

The V gene is TRBV2, the J gene TRBJ1-5; a possible D gene is TRBD1 (6 bases). V lost 8 bases, J lost 7 bases, and 27 bases lay in between. Germline CDR1 SNHLY, CDR2 FYNNEI. The CDR3 is 17 amino acids. CDR3 sequence reads: CASQRAGGQGQGQPQHF. The CDR3 bases are TGTGCCAGCCAACGAGCCGGAGGCCAGGGGCAAGGACAGCCCCAGCATTTT.

V gene TRBV7-9 combines with J gene TRBJ2-7; 12 bases match TRBD2. Trimming removed 5 bases from V and 3 bases from J; junction bases left unmatched: 2. From germline, CDR1 is SEHNR and CDR2 FQNEAQ (reference sequence). CDR3 length: 14 residues. Written as DNA, the CDR3 is TGTGCCAGCAGCACACTAGCGGGAGGCTACGAGCAGTACTTC. Translated, it gives CASSTLAGGYEQYF. Using reference TRBV7-9 and TRBJ2-7 for the parts outside the CDR3, the full variable domain is DTGVSQNPRHKITKRGQNVTFRCDPISEHNRLYWYRQTLGQGPEFLTYFQNEAQLEKSRLLSDRFSAERPKGSFSTLEIQRTEQGDSAMYLCASSTLAGGYEQYFGPGTRLTVT.

V gene TRBV27 combines with J gene TRBJ1-5; 7 nucleotides align to TRBD1. Losses at the gene ends were 5 bases for V and 6 bases for J; bases not matched to a gene: 7. The CDR3 runs to 14 residues. In germline, CDR1 is MNHEY, CDR2 SMNVEV (reference sequence). CDR3 sequence reads: CASSPHRGSQPQHF. CDR3 DNA sequence: TGTGCCAGCAGTCCCCACAGGGGAAGTCAGCCCCAGCATTTT.